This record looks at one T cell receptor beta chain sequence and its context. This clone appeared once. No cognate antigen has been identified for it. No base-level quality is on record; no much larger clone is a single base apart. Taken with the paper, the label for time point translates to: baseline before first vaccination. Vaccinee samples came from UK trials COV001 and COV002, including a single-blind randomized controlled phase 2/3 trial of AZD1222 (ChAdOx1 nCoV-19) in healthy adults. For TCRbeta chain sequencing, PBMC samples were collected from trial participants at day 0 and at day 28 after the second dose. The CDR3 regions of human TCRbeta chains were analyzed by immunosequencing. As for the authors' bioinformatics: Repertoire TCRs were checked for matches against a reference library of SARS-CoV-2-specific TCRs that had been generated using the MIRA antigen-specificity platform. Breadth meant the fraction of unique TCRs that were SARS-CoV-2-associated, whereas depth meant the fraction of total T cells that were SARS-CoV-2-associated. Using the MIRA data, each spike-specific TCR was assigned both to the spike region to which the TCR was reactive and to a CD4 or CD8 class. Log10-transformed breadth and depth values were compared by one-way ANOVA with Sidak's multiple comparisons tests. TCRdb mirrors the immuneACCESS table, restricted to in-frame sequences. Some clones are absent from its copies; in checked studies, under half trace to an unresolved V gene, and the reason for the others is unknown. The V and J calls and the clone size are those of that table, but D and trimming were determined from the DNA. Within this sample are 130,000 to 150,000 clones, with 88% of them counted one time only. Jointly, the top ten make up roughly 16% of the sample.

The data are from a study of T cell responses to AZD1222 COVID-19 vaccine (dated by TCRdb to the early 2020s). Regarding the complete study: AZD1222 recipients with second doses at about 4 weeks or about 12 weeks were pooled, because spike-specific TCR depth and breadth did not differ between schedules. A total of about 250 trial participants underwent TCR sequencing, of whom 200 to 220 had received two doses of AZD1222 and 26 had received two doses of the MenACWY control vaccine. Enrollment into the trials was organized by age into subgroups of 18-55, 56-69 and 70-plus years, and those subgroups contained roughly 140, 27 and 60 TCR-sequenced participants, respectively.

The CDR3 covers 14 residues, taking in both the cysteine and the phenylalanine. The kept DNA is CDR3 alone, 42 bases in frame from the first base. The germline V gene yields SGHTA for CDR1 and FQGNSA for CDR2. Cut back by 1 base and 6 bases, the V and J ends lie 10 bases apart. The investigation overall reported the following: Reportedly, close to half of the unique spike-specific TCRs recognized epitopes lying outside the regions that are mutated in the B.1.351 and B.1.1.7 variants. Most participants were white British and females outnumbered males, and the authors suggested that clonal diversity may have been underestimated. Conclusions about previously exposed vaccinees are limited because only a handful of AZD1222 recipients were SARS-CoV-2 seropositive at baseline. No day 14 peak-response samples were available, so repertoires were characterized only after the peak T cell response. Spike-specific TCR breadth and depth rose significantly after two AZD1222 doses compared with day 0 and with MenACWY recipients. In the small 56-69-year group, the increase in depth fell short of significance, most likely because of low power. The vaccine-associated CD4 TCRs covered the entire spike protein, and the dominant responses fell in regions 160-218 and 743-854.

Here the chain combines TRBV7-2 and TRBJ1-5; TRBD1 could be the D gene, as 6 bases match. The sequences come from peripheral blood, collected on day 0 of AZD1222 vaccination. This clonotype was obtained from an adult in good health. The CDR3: CASSLGGGFQPQHF. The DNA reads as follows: TGTGCCAGCAGCTTAGGAGGGGGGTTTCAGCCCCAGCATTTT.